A single sample is the source of the 25 T cell receptor beta chains below, sequenced in a study of shared clonotypes between healthy human individuals. Only in-frame clones appear in the TCRdb table, and some are missing; sequencing was by immunoSEQ multiplex PCR. The repertoire holds approximately 740,000 clones, with roughly 70% as singletons. Sequencing was done on a sample of memory CD4+ T cells sorted from blood. Subset denoted: CD45RA-negative fraction. The source is a woman aged 25 to 39 in good health.

J is TRBJ2-7 and V is TRBV6-5; D is possibly TRBD1 or TRBD2 (5 bases each). V lost 0 bases and J 4 bases, leaving 13 bases between the germline ends. The CDR3 covers 15 residues. Germline V lookup: CDR1 MNHEY, CDR2 SVGAGI. The CDR3 spells CASSYSNQGGYEQYF. For the CDR3, the DNA is TGTGCCAGCAGTTACTCGAATCAGGGCGGGTACGAGCAGTACTTC.

The rearrangement uses TRBV29-1 and TRBJ2-7; D remains ambiguous. This CDR3 has 13 residues. The V and J ends lost 0 bases and 0 bases respectively, with 6 bases between them. Germline V lookup: CDR1 SQVTM, CDR2 ANQGSEA. The CDR3 DNA reads TGCAGCGTTGAAGATTCGGGCTCCTACGAGCAGTACTTC. Residues: CSVEDSGSYEQYF.

This clone was recorded at least ten times. This chain links TRBV6-1 with TRBJ1-1; D gene ambiguous. Trimming left V 2 bases short and J 2 bases short, with 15 bases between. Looked up from germline, CDR1 is MNHNS and CDR2 is SASEGT. CDR3 length: 16 residues. CDR3 region: CASSEPDGGDNTEAFF. CDR3 nucleotide sequence: TGTGCCAGCAGTGAACCGGACGGTGGGGATAACACTGAAGCTTTCTTT.

V and J are TRBV7-7 and TRBJ2-3; 9 bases fit TRBD1. Germline V lookup: CDR1 SSHAT, CDR2 FNYEAQ (reference sequence). This CDR3 spans 14 amino acids. V shed 1 base, J shed 7 bases, and the junction held 3 bases outside the gene matches. CDR3 coding DNA: TGTGCCAGCAGCTTAGGACAGGGGGTGTATACGCAGTATTTT. Protein product: CASSLGQGVYTQYF.

This clone was counted once. The chain employs TRBV28 and TRBJ1-4; 10 bases match TRBD1. Germline V gene sequence: CDR1 MDHEN, CDR2 SYDVKM. The CDR3 covers 16 residues. J gave up 3 bases and V 6 bases, and 7 bases lay outside the gene matches. The CDR3 loop is CASSRPGTGANEKLFF. Written as DNA, the CDR3 is TGTGCCAGCAGCCGACCCGGGACAGGGGCTAATGAAAAACTGTTTTTT.

The chain has TRBV2 and TRBJ2-7; D gene unclear. V dropped 1 base and J dropped 3 bases, with 7 bases sitting between them. This CDR3 is built from 13 residues. Germline assignment: CDR1 SNHLY and CDR2 FYNNEI. CDR3: CASSEEVGYEQYF. CDR3 bases: TGTGCCAGCAGTGAAGAGGTTGGCTACGAGCAGTACTTC.

This clone was found once. The chain uses TRBV6-6 and TRBJ2-1; unclear D gene. The germline V gene encodes CDR1 MNHNY and CDR2 SVGAGI (reference sequence). The CDR3 contains 14 residues. V lost 0 bases to trimming and J lost 6 bases, with 9 bases between them. CDR3 protein: CASSYSDRLNEQFF. In DNA form, the CDR3 reads TGTGCCAGCAGTTACTCTGATAGACTCAATGAGCAGTTCTTC.

This clone has a handful of counts. The chain links TRBV14 to TRBJ2-1; D perhaps matches TRBD2 (6 bases). The CDR3 covers 17 residues. Germline-derived CDR1 and CDR2 are SGHDN and FVKESK. Trimming shortened V by 4 bases and J by 6 bases, and 22 bases separated the two germline ends. In nucleotides, the CDR3 is TGTGCCAGCAGCCTACCCCCTGGGGTAGGGAGGCCCAATGAGCAGTTCTTC. As protein: CASSLPPGVGRPNEQFF.

The V gene is TRBV4-2, the J gene TRBJ2-7; 9 bases map to TRBD2. The CDR3 runs 19 residues. The J segment lost 0 bases and the V segment lost 0 bases, leaving 12 bases of the junction unmatched. Looked up from germline, CDR1 is LGHNA and CDR2 is YNFKEQ. For the CDR3, the DNA is TGTGCCAGCAGCCAAGATAGGGGTAGCGGGAGCTCTAGCTCCTACGAGCAGTACTTC. Its protein is CASSQDRGSGSSSSYEQYF.

The chain combines TRBV5-5 with TRBJ1-4, with TRBD1 matching over 7 bases. The germline CDR1 and CDR2 sequences are SGHKS and YYEKEE (reference sequence). The CDR3 totals 12 residues. J gave up 10 bases and V 4 bases, and 4 bases lay outside the gene matches. CDR3: CASSRQGRKLFF. The CDR3 bases are TGTGCCAGCAGCCGACAGGGACGAAAACTGTTTTTT.

The rearrangement joins TRBV5-6 to TRBJ1-2; maybe TRBD1 (6 bases). Germline lookup yields CDR1 SGHDT and CDR2 YYEEEE. This CDR3 is built from 16 residues. Trimming cost V 1 base and J 4 bases, with 17 bases left between them. This chain's CDR3 is CASSLLTGQAGYGYTF. CDR3 sequence (DNA): TGTGCCAGCAGCTTGCTAACGGGACAAGCGGGCTATGGCTACACCTTC.

This clone turned up a few times. This chain joins TRBV18 and TRBJ1-1; 10 bases align to TRBD1. This CDR3 is built from 16 residues. Germline lookup yields CDR1 KGHSH and CDR2 LQKENI. V was pared by 6 bases and J by 0 bases, with 7 bases of the junction left unmatched. The CDR3 coding sequence is TGTGCCAGCTCCCAGGGACAGGGGCGGGTGAACACTGAAGCTTTCTTT. It codes for CASSQGQGRVNTEAFF.

The chain is built from TRBV21-1 and TRBJ2-5; the table's D call, TRBD2, has no DNA check behind it. TRBV21-1 is recorded as a pseudogene. The CDR3 contains 15 residues. The CDR3 nucleotides are TGTGCCAGCAGCCCCGGGGGTAGGGGCCAAGAGACCCAGTACTTC. Residues: CASSPGGRGQETQYF.

V and J are TRBV28 and TRBJ1-3; D not resolved. Trimming removed 8 bases from V and 2 bases from J, with 13 bases in between. CDR3 length equals 14 residues. Germline V gene lookup returns CDR1 MDHEN and CDR2 SYDVKM. For the CDR3, the DNA is TGTGCCAGCGCCCGCGGGTTTACTGGAAACACCATATATTTT. This encodes CASARGFTGNTIYF. Full variable domain (outside the CDR3, taken from reference TRBV28 and TRBJ1-3): DVKVTQSSRYLVKRTGEKVFLECVQDMDHENMFWYRQDPGLGLRLIYFSYDVKMKEKGDIPEGYSVSREKKERFSLILESASTNQTSMYLCASARGFTGNTIYFGEGSWLTVV.

This chain uses TRBV27 with TRBJ2-1; 9 bases match TRBD2. After removal of 7 bases from V and 6 bases from J, the junction contained 4 bases not matched to a gene. The germline V gene encodes CDR1 MNHEY and CDR2 SMNVEV (reference sequence). This CDR3 comprises 13 residues. CDR3 nucleotide sequence: TGTGCCAGCAAGACGACTAGCGGCAATGAGCAGTTCTTC. Protein sequence: CASKTTSGNEQFF.

The chain uses TRBV6-1 and TRBJ2-5; 14 bases are a match to TRBD2. The CDR3 runs to 16 residues. The V and J ends lost 4 bases and 4 bases, in that order; junction bases with no gene match: 5. The germline V gene encodes CDR1 MNHNS and CDR2 SASEGT. The CDR3, as DNA: TGTGCCAGCAGTGTTGGGACTAGCGGGAGTCGAGAGACCCAGTACTTC. Translation gives CASSVGTSGSRETQYF.

This chain links TRBV27 with TRBJ2-7; 8 bases agree with TRBD1. From germline, CDR1 is MNHEY and CDR2 SMNVEV (reference sequence). The junction had 8 bases not matched to a gene; V was cut back by 2 bases and J by 5 bases. The CDR3 spans 15 residues. The CDR3 DNA reads TGTGCCAGCAGTTTAAGGGGTCAGGGGGCAAACGAGCAGTACTTC. Encoded protein: CASSLRGQGANEQYF.

The gene calls are TRBV7-6 and TRBJ2-1; the match to TRBD1 covers 8 bases. The CDR3 has 15 amino acids. V was clipped by 1 base and J by 9 bases; unmatched bases: 8. CDR1 is SGHVS and CDR2 is FNYEAQ in the germline V gene. The CDR3 coding sequence is TGTGCCAGCAGCTTAGGGGCCAGGGGGCAAACTGAGCAGTTCTTC. It specifies CASSLGARGQTEQFF.

The rearrangement links TRBV5-1 to TRBJ2-2; D is unclear. There are 14 residues in the CDR3. Trimming pared 1 base from V and 3 bases from J, leaving 7 bases between. Germline lookup yields CDR1 SGHRS and CDR2 YFSETQ. The CDR3 bases are TGCGCCAGCAGCTTGCTCGAGGACACCGGGGAGCTGTTTTTT. This encodes CASSLLEDTGELFF.

The sample holds a few counts of this clone. The chain links TRBV5-1 to TRBJ2-3; D is ambiguous. CDR1 is SGHRS, CDR2 YFSETQ, per germline. This CDR3 contains 13 residues. The V gene lost 4 bases and the J gene lost 0 bases, with 6 bases spanning the gap. CDR3 residues: CASSSHSTDTQYF. The CDR3 DNA reads TGCGCCAGCAGCAGCCATAGCACAGATACGCAGTATTTT.

This chain uses TRBV11-2 with TRBJ2-7; TRBD2 matches 9 bases. Germline V lookup: CDR1 SGHAT, CDR2 FQNNGV. Trimming took 1 base from V and 2 from J; bases not matched to a gene: 6. The CDR3 is 16 residues long. Here the CDR3 DNA reads TGTGCCAGCAGCTTAGGAAGACTAGCGGCTACCTACGAGCAGTACTTC. Translation: CASSLGRLAATYEQYF.

The chain carries TRBV10-3 and TRBJ2-3; 12 bases map to TRBD1. The CDR3 covers 17 residues. The ends lost 2 bases at V and 6 bases at J; junction bases unmatched: 9. In germline, CDR1 is ENHRY, CDR2 SYGVKD. CDR3 sequence (DNA): TGTGCCATCAGTGAGCCGGGACAGGGGGCTAGTTTGGATACGCAGTATTTT. This translates into CAISEPGQGASLDTQYF.

The chain joins TRBV2 to TRBJ2-7, with TRBD1 matching 7 bases. The CDR3 contains 17 residues. Trimming took 1 base from V and 2 from J; bases not matched to a gene: 11. The germline V gene has CDR1 SNHLY and CDR2 FYNNEI. The CDR3 here is CASSEDGTAHKAYEQYF. The CDR3 DNA reads as TGTGCCAGCAGTGAAGATGGGACAGCCCACAAAGCCTACGAGCAGTACTTC.

This rearrangement joins TRBV9 to TRBJ2-1, with 9 bases that match TRBD2. Germline assignment: CDR1 SGDLS and CDR2 YYNGEE. The CDR3 is 16 residues long. V gave up 4 bases and J gave up 10 bases; unmatched junction bases: 15. CDR3: CASSPPGGRATREQFF. For the CDR3, the DNA is TGTGCCAGCAGCCCACCGGGCGGGAGGGCCACCCGGGAGCAGTTCTTC.

This chain links TRBV13 with TRBJ1-3, with 10 positions matching TRBD1. The germline V gene encodes CDR1 PRHDT and CDR2 FYEKMQ (reference sequence). The CDR3 is made up of 15 amino acids. V lost 4 bases, J lost 7 bases, and 7 bases stayed unmatched. The CDR3 loop reads CASSSPGTGANTIYF. As DNA, the CDR3 is TGTGCCAGCAGCTCCCCCGGGACAGGGGCCAACACCATATATTTT.